One and the same sample provided the 26 T cell receptor beta chains below, sequenced in a study of T cells in Graves' hyperthyroidism and ophthalmopathy. Amplification of TCR beta CDR3 regions used RNA as the template. The HTBI primer set was used in a first-round RT-PCR of the TCR CDR3. TCRdb fed the multiplex PCR reads into MiXCR, producing one record per CDR3 protein. The repertoire holds over 500,000 distinct CDR3 sequences, with roughly 18% as singletons. The specimen was blood. The receptors derive from a woman aged 18-30 years with Graves' ophthalmopathy.

This clonotype came up many times. The rearrangement links TRBV7-7 to TRBJ2-7; D uncertain. Germline CDR1 is SSHAT and CDR2 is FNYEAQ (reference sequence). The CDR3 extends over 12 amino acids. CDR3 sequence reads: CAFGPNSYEQYF. DNA of the CDR3: TGTGCTTTCGGACCCAACTCCTACGAGCAGTACTTC.

This clonotype was counted many times. This CDR3 reads CASSLAGRLNEKLFF. DNA for the CDR3: TGCGCCAGCAGCTTGGCGGGGAGGCTTAATGAAAAACTGTTTTTT. The J gene is TRBJ1-4, the V gene TRBV5-1; D remains unclear. V gave up 0 bases and J gave up 4 bases, with 10 bases separating them. The length of the CDR3 is 15 residues. The germline gives CDR1 SGHRS, CDR2 YFSETQ.

This rearrangement joins TRBV6-1 to TRBJ2-2; TRBD1 matches at 8 bases. Germline V gene lookup returns CDR1 MNHNS and CDR2 SASEGT. V was pared by 9 bases and J by 4 bases, with 4 bases of the junction left unmatched. The length of the CDR3 is 13 residues. DNA of the CDR3: TGTGCCAGTACACAGGGGGGCACCGGGGAGCTGTTTTTT. This codes for CASTQGGTGELFF.

This clonotype was found many times. V gene TRBV4-3 combines with J gene TRBJ2-7; 11 nucleotides agree with TRBD2. Germline CDR1 LGHNA, CDR2 YSLEER. V shed 3 bases, J shed 3 bases, and the junction held 16 bases outside the gene matches. The CDR3 covers 19 residues. CDR3 sequence (DNA): TGCGCCAGCAGCCAGATGGCGCCTGGGACTAGCGGAGTAATCTACGAGCAGTACTTC. This encodes CASSQMAPGTSGVIYEQYF.

This clonotype was counted ten times or more. V is TRBV4-3 and J is TRBJ2-3; perhaps TRBD2 as D (5 bases). V was cut by 0 bases and J by 7 bases, with 11 bases left in between. Germline V gives CDR1 LGHNA, CDR2 YSLEER. The CDR3 is 14 amino acids. This CDR3 reads CASSQDTQTNTQYF. The CDR3, as DNA: TGCGCCAGCAGCCAAGATACACAGACTAATACGCAGTATTTT.

This clonotype appeared many times. The chain couples TRBV9 to TRBJ1-2; 7 positions agree with TRBD1. Germline loops: CDR1 SGDLS, CDR2 YYNGEE. The CDR3 is 16 residues long. Trimming took 0 bases from V and 5 from J; bases not matched to a gene: 10. The CDR3 DNA sequence: TGTGCCAGCAGCGTAGGCGGTAGAGGACAGGTGTATGGCTACACCTTC. This gives the protein CASSVGGRGQVYGYTF. Full variable domain (missing parts from reference TRBV9 and TRBJ1-2): DSGVTQTPKHLITATGQRVTLRCSPRSGDLSVYWYQQSLDQGLQFLIQYYNGEERAKGNILERFSAQQFPDLHSELNLSSLELGDSALYFCASSVGGRGQVYGYTFGSGTRLTVV.

This chain joins TRBV28 and TRBJ1-1, with D possibly matching TRBD1 (6 bases). Trimming shortened V by 8 bases and J by 8 bases, and 15 bases separated the two germline ends. The CDR3 has 12 residues. Germline lookup yields CDR1 MDHEN and CDR2 SYDVKM. The CDR3 bases are TGTGCCAGCGGTTCCCAGGGGCCCGAAGCTTTCTTT. Amino acids: CASGSQGPEAFF.

The chain uses TRBV7-3 and TRBJ2-1, with 10 positions matching TRBD2. Trimming at V came to 2 bases and at J to 7 bases, leaving 8 bases not matched to a gene. The CDR3 is 16 residues long. Germline values: CDR1 SGHTA, CDR2 FQGTGA. CDR3 DNA sequence: TGTGCCAGCAGCTTACTGAGCGGGGGGGCCGGGAATGAGCAGTTCTTC. It translates to CASSLLSGGAGNEQFF.

The rearrangement links TRBV20-1 to TRBJ2-1; TRBD2 matches at 9 bases. Germline V gene lookup returns CDR1 DFQATT and CDR2 SNEGSKA (reference sequence). V trimming: 0 bases; J trimming: 9 bases; junction bases outside the gene matches: 6. The CDR3 sequence is 14 residues long. CDR3 DNA sequence: TGCAGTGCTAGAGATCTGGTAGCGGGAGTTGAGCAGTTCTTC. This sequence encodes CSARDLVAGVEQFF.

In the case of this clonotype: One end of the junction does not line up with germline, which may come from a read error. This chain's CDR3 is CTSSLRRVTQYF. CDR3 nucleotide sequence: TGTACCAGCAGTCTTCGTCGGGTGACGCAGTACTTC. The V and J genes are TRBV28 and TRBJ2-5; no clear D. Germline V gene lookup returns CDR1 MDHEN and CDR2 SYDVKM. CDR3 length: 12 residues.

Only a few counts were recorded for this clonotype. The rearrangement links TRBV3-1 to TRBJ2-1, with 9 positions matching TRBD2. The V and J ends lost 0 bases and 0 bases, in that order; junction bases with no gene match: 9. The CDR3 is made up of 19 amino acids. Germline CDR1 LGHDT, CDR2 YNNKEL (reference sequence). CDR3 nucleotide sequence: TGTGCCAGCAGCCAAGAGGGTAGCGGGGGCTTCCTCTCCTACAATGAGCAGTTCTTC. Its translation is CASSQEGSGGFLSYNEQFF.

This clonotype showed up many times. CDR3: CASSKTLGTARFYEQYF. The CDR3, as DNA: TGTGCCAGCAGCAAAACCCTGGGGACAGCAAGATTCTACGAGCAGTACTTC. The rearrangement uses TRBV28 and TRBJ2-7; 7 nucleotides match TRBD1. V dropped 6 bases and J dropped 3; count of bases not matched to a gene: 17. The CDR3 is made up of 17 amino acids. Germline assignment: CDR1 MDHEN and CDR2 SYDVKM.

The rearrangement links TRBV7-9 to TRBJ1-3; TRBD1 is a possible D gene (5 bases). Germline-derived CDR1 and CDR2 are SEHNR and FQNEAQ (reference sequence). V was pared by 5 bases and J by 4 bases, with 15 bases between. The CDR3 spans 15 residues. In DNA form, the CDR3 reads TGTGCCAGCAGCGCTGTCTTGGGGGTCGGAAACACCATATATTTT. This encodes CASSAVLGVGNTIYF.

The chain couples TRBV15 to TRBJ1-6; 8 bases agree with TRBD1. The V and J ends lost 3 bases and 5 bases, in that order; junction bases with no gene match: 3. The CDR3 spans 15 residues. Germline V gene data show CDR1 as LNHNV and CDR2 as YYDKDF (reference sequence). In DNA, the CDR3 is TGTGCCACCAGCAGCTTACAGGGGGATAATTCACCCCTCCACTTT. This encodes CATSSLQGDNSPLHF.

This clonotype has a count of ten or more. Written as DNA, the CDR3 is TGTGCCAGCAGTTACCTTCCCAACCGGGAGGATCCCTACGAGCAGTACTTC. Translating gives CASSYLPNREDPYEQYF. V is TRBV6-2 or TRBV6-3 and J is TRBJ2-7; the match to TRBD2 covers 7 bases. CDR1 and CDR2 (germline): MNHEY, SVGEGT. V lost 2 bases and J lost 2; bases outside the gene matches: 12. The CDR3 length is 17 residues.

The table lists this clonotype with a few counts. As DNA, the CDR3 is TGCGCCAGCAGCCATTTCGACAGGGACGGGTCAGATACGCAGTATTTT. Translation: CASSHFDRDGSDTQYF. The chain has TRBV4-1 and TRBJ2-3; TRBD1 matches at 7 bases. CDR1 is MGHRA, CDR2 YSYEKL, per germline. Trimming removed 3 bases from V and 4 bases from J; junction bases left unmatched: 10. The CDR3 is 16 residues long.

Only a few counts were recorded for this clonotype. The chain uses TRBV25-1 and TRBJ2-1; D might be TRBD1 (5 bases). CDR3 length equals 15 residues. V lost 1 base to trimming and J lost 5 bases, with 12 bases between them. In germline, CDR1 is MGHDK, CDR2 SYGVNS. CDR3 sequence (DNA): TGTGCCAGCAGTGAATCAGGGCGGCAGGACAATGAGCAGTTCTTC. It yields the protein CASSESGRQDNEQFF.

This clonotype was detected many times. The chain links TRBV11-2 to TRBJ1-4; the D gene is possibly TRBD1 (6 bases). Germline V gives CDR1 SGHAT, CDR2 FQNNGV. Between the trimmed V and J ends, which lost 3 bases and 5 bases, there was a span of 13 bases. The CDR3 extends over 15 amino acids. CDR3 DNA sequence: TGTGCCAGCAGCTTTACCGAACAGGGAAATGAAAAACTGTTTTTT. Translation: CASSFTEQGNEKLFF.

This rearrangement joins TRBV7-9 to TRBJ1-4; 7 bases map to TRBD1. Germline CDR1 reads SEHNR; CDR2 reads FQNEAQ (reference sequence). CDR3 length: 14 amino acids. Losses at the gene ends were 5 bases for V and 5 bases for J; bases not matched to a gene: 5. CDR3 region: CASSRDRTNEKLFF. The CDR3 coding sequence is TGTGCCAGCAGCCGGGACAGAACCAATGAAAAACTGTTTTTT.

This clonotype was counted only a few times. The rearrangement joins TRBV7-9 to TRBJ1-6; 8 positions agree with TRBD1. Germline loops: CDR1 SEHNR, CDR2 FQNEAQ (reference sequence). V was pared by 5 bases and J by 10 bases, with 7 bases of the junction left unmatched. The CDR3 is 14 residues long. Written as DNA, the CDR3 is TGTGCCAGCAGCCCTGGACAGGGTGGATCACCCCTCCACTTT. Residues: CASSPGQGGSPLHF.

This clonotype appeared many times. V usage is TRBV7-2 and J usage is TRBJ2-1; possibly TRBD1 or TRBD2 for D (6 bases each). This CDR3 has 15 residues. Trimming removed 5 bases at V and 3 bases at J, with 14 bases between. CDR1 and CDR2 (germline): SGHTA, FQGNSA. CDR3 residues: CASSEGGLGYNEQFF. In DNA, the CDR3 is TGTGCCAGCAGCGAGGGGGGACTTGGCTACAATGAGCAGTTCTTC.

In its sample, this clonotype was seen many times. This sequence joins TRBV7-2 and TRBJ2-3, with unresolved D. Germline lookup yields CDR1 SGHTA and CDR2 FQGNSA. The V and J ends lost 5 bases and 4 bases respectively, with 10 bases between them. The CDR3 is 13 residues long. DNA of the CDR3: TGTGCCAGCAGCACCGACCGACCAGATACGCAGTATTTT. Encoded protein: CASSTDRPDTQYF. The full variable domain, with the rest looked up from reference TRBV7-2 and TRBJ2-3, is GAGVSQSPSNKVTEKGKDVELRCDPISGHTALYWYRQSLGQGLEFLIYFQGNSAPDKSGLPSDRFSAERTGGSVSTLTIQRTQQEDSAVYLCASSTDRPDTQYFGPGTRLTVL.

This clonotype was counted many times. The chain carries TRBV5-5 and TRBJ1-2, with D possibly being TRBD1 (6 bases). The germline V and J ends were trimmed by 0 bases and 9 bases, with 15 bases remaining between them. This CDR3 region has 14 residues. Looked up from germline, CDR1 is SGHKS and CDR2 is YYEKEE (reference sequence). The CDR3 sequence: CASSLGGRDKRYTF. Written as DNA, the CDR3 is TGTGCCAGCAGCTTGGGGGGTAGGGACAAACGCTACACCTTC.

Worth noting for this clonotype: A junction boundary mismatches the germline segment, possibly from a read error. This rearrangement joins TRBV7-9 to TRBJ2-2; 10 bases map to TRBD2. There are 17 residues in the CDR3. Per the germline V gene, CDR1 is SEHNR and CDR2 is FQNEAQ (reference sequence). CDR3: CASSLVSGRMDTRELFF. As DNA, the CDR3 is TGTGCCAGCAGCCTGGTTAGCGGGAGGATGGACACCAGGGAGCTGTTTTTT.

This clonotype was detected ten times or more. The chain has TRBV3-1 and TRBJ1-2; D remains ambiguous. This CDR3 region has 15 residues. Germline CDR1 LGHDT, CDR2 YNNKEL (reference sequence). Deletions cut 1 base from V and 2 bases from J, with 11 bases between. CDR3 loop: CASSQVIGVNYGYTF. The CDR3 nucleotides read TGTGCCAGCAGCCAAGTAATTGGGGTCAACTATGGCTACACCTTC.

The table lists this clonotype with a few counts. The rearrangement uses TRBV4-2 and TRBJ2-7; no clear D gene. The CDR3 has 15 residues. Germline CDR1 and CDR2: LGHNA and YNFKEQ. Trimming cost V 2 bases and J 2 bases, with 13 bases left between them. The CDR3 DNA reads TGTGCCAGCAGCCAATTGATGGGGTACGCCTACGAGCAGTACTTC. This encodes CASSQLMGYAYEQYF.